Below are 14 T cell receptor beta chains sequenced from a single sample in a study of cytomegalovirus exposure and HLA in healthy donors. Using immunoSEQ multiplex PCR, the repertoire was profiled, and TCRdb retains in-frame clones only, with some absent. Of roughly 170,000 clones in the sample, about 86% are singletons; the top ten hold 2.8%. The sequenced material came from PBMCs. The receptors shown here come from a woman in her late teens or twenties in good health and CMV-seropositive.

V usage is TRBV9 and J usage is TRBJ1-4; 8 bases map to TRBD1. The CDR3 is 15 residues long. After removal of 0 bases from V and 7 bases from J, the junction contained 5 bases not matched to a gene. CDR1 SGDLS and CDR2 YYNGEE come from the germline V gene. CDR3 bases: TGTGCCAGCAGCGTAGCTGTAGGACAGGGTGAAAAACTGTTTTTT. Its protein is CASSVAVGQGEKLFF.

V gene TRBV6-5 combines with J gene TRBJ2-7; TRBD1 matches 7 bases. The CDR3 has 15 amino acids. The ends lost 0 bases at V and 3 bases at J; junction bases unmatched: 5. The germline V gene has CDR1 MNHEY and CDR2 SVGAGI. CDR3 bases: TGTGCCAGCAGTTACTCGATTGGACAGGACTACGAGCAGTACTTC. Residues: CASSYSIGQDYEQYF.

This chain links TRBV27 with TRBJ1-6; D uncertain. The length of the CDR3 is 14 residues. V was shortened by 1 base and J by 5 bases, with 6 bases between the two germline ends. Germline V CDR1 and CDR2: MNHEY, SMNVEV (reference sequence). The CDR3: CASSLWQDNSPLHF. The DNA for the CDR3 is TGTGCCAGCAGTTTATGGCAAGATAATTCACCCCTCCACTTT.

The CDR3 sequence: CAAGLRGEQFF. The CDR3 DNA sequence: TGTGCCGCCGGGTTAAGGGGTGAGCAGTTCTTC. The chain is built from TRBV10-3 and TRBJ2-1, with D possibly being TRBD1 (5 bases). This CDR3 contains 11 residues. CDR1 is ENHRY and CDR2 is SYGVKD in the germline V gene. V dropped 11 bases and J dropped 9 bases, with 14 bases sitting between them.

The V call is TRBV6-1, the J call TRBJ2-1, with a tentative D call TRBD2 (7 bases). The germline V gene encodes CDR1 MNHNS and CDR2 SASEGT. V was clipped by 0 bases and J by 8 bases, with 20 bases between them. This CDR3 contains 17 residues. The CDR3 nucleotides read TGTGCCAGCAGTGAAGCGCCGGGGGGCGGTGTAAGGGATGAGCAGTTCTTC. This encodes CASSEAPGGGVRDEQFF.

The rearrangement uses TRBV6-6 and TRBJ2-2, with TRBD2 matching 7 bases. Germline CDR1 reads MNHNY; CDR2 reads SVGAGI (reference sequence). The ends lost 2 bases at V and 7 bases at J; junction bases unmatched: 7. The CDR3 consists of 15 residues. The chain's CDR3 is CASSYSPSGIGELFF. The CDR3 DNA reads TGTGCCAGCAGTTACAGTCCTAGCGGAATCGGGGAGCTGTTTTTT.

The rearrangement joins TRBV11-2 to TRBJ1-6; D is perhaps TRBD1 (5 bases). The V and J ends lost 7 bases and 7 bases respectively, with 14 bases between them. Germline CDR1 reads SGHAT; CDR2 reads FQNNGV. The CDR3 spans 14 residues. CDR3 protein: CASTPWGVNSPLHF. The CDR3 DNA is TGTGCCAGCACCCCGTGGGGGGTAAATTCACCCCTCCACTTT.

The chain combines TRBV9 with TRBJ2-2; D gene ambiguous. This CDR3 is 12 amino acids long. Between the trimmed V and J ends, which lost 3 bases and 6 bases, there was a span of 6 bases. Per germline, CDR1 SGDLS and CDR2 YYNGEE. The CDR3 sequence is CASSGSSGELFF. The CDR3 DNA reads as TGTGCCAGCAGCGGGAGTTCCGGGGAGCTGTTTTTT.

The chain combines TRBV7-8 with TRBJ2-5; D is undetermined. CDR3 length: 11 residues. Germline V gene sequence: CDR1 SGHVS, CDR2 FQNEAQ. Between the trimmed V and J ends, which lost 5 bases and 4 bases, there was a span of 5 bases. This chain's CDR3 is CASSEAETQYF. The CDR3 DNA sequence: TGTGCCAGCAGCGAGGCAGAGACCCAGTACTTC. The full variable domain, in which reference TRBV7-8 and TRBJ2-5 provide the parts outside the CDR3, is GAGVSQSPRYKVAKRGQDVALRCDPISGHVSLFWYQQALGQGPEFLTYFQNEAQLDKSGLPSDRFFAERPEGSVSTLKIQRTQQEDSAVYLCASSEAETQYFGPGTRLLVL.

This chain uses TRBV6-1 with TRBJ2-7; 11 nucleotides line up with TRBD1. This CDR3 spans 14 amino acids. Germline values: CDR1 MNHNS, CDR2 SASEGT. J lost 6 bases, V lost 4 bases, and 5 bases had no gene match. CDR3: CASSGGQGATEQYF. CDR3 in DNA: TGTGCCAGCAGTGGAGGACAGGGGGCGACCGAGCAGTACTTC.

This sequence joins TRBV27 and TRBJ2-5, with 12 bases aligning to TRBD1. CDR1 is MNHEY and CDR2 is SMNVEV in the germline V gene (reference sequence). The CDR3 length is 14 residues. V was pared by 6 bases and J by 11 bases, with 10 bases of the junction left unmatched. CDR3 sequence: CASRGTGGAGEQYF. As DNA, the CDR3 is TGTGCCAGCAGAGGGACAGGGGGCGCGGGGGAGCAGTACTTC.

This chain joins TRBV6-1 and TRBJ1-2; D is undetermined. Trimming cost V 4 bases and J 0 bases, with 6 bases left between them. This CDR3 is 13 amino acids long. Germline assignment: CDR1 MNHNS and CDR2 SASEGT. The CDR3 loop reads CASSASTNYGYTF. CDR3 in DNA: TGTGCCAGCAGTGCGAGTACTAACTATGGCTACACCTTC.

The chain combines TRBV19 with TRBJ2-3; the match to TRBD2 covers 10 bases. CDR1 LNHDA and CDR2 SQIVND come from the germline V gene (reference sequence). V lost 5 bases, J lost 2 bases, and 10 bases stayed unmatched. The CDR3 runs 17 residues. The CDR3 sequence: CASSRTSGEAFTDTQYF. The CDR3 DNA is TGTGCCAGTAGTCGTACTAGCGGGGAGGCCTTCACAGATACGCAGTATTTT.

This clone was picked up a small number of times. The gene calls are TRBV6-5 and TRBJ1-6, with a tentative D call TRBD1 (5 bases). This CDR3 is 15 amino acids long. Per germline, CDR1 MNHEY and CDR2 SVGAGI. V lost 7 bases and J 6 bases, leaving 16 bases between the germline ends. CDR3 sequence: CASKPQGLGNSPLHF. The CDR3 nucleotides are TGTGCCAGCAAACCCCAGGGACTTGGTAATTCACCCCTCCACTTT.